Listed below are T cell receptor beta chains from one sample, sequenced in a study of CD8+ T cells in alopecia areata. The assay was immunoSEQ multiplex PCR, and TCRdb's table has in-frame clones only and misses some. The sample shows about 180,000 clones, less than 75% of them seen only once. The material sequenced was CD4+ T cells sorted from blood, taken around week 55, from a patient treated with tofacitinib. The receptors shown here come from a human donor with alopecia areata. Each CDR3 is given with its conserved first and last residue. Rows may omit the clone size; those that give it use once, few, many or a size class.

CDR3 protein: CASSYLGTGAAFF
clone size: NA
V gene: TRBV6-5
J gene: TRBJ1-1

CDR3 protein: CASSYSHPQGNYGYTF
clone size: NA
V gene: TRBV6-5
J gene: TRBJ1-2

CDR3 protein: CASSVDSGGLETQYF
clone size: once
V gene: TRBV9
J gene: TRBJ2-5

CDR3 protein: CASSQDGGWASALFF
clone size: few
V gene: TRBV4-1
J gene: TRBJ1-4

CDR3 protein: CASRTVGPGYTF
clone size: NA
V gene: TRBV14
J gene: TRBJ1-2

CDR3 protein: CASRVDRNTEAFF
clone size: NA
V gene: TRBV4-2
J gene: TRBJ1-1

CDR3 protein: CASSLRRSAGQGNQPQHF
clone size: NA
V gene: TRBV7-8
J gene: TRBJ1-5

CDR3 protein: CASSIAVSYEQYF
clone size: NA
V gene: TRBV19
J gene: TRBJ2-7

CDR3 protein: CASSRGGQETQYF
clone size: NA
V gene: TRBV4-1
J gene: TRBJ2-5

CDR3 protein: CSVGGQGRGYTF
clone size: many
V gene: TRBV29-1
J gene: TRBJ1-2

CDR3 protein: CASSEVRLYEQYF
clone size: NA
V gene: TRBV2
J gene: TRBJ2-7

CDR3 protein: CASSYFGTGYNEQFF
clone size: NA
V gene: TRBV6-5
J gene: TRBJ2-1

CDR3 protein: CASSAGQGEQPQHF
clone size: NA
V gene: TRBV9
J gene: TRBJ1-5

CDR3 protein: CASSDFTEAFF
clone size: once
V gene: TRBV30
J gene: TRBJ1-1

CDR3 protein: CASSLGLAGMATQYF
clone size: NA
V gene: TRBV5-4
J gene: TRBJ2-5

CDR3 protein: CASSPSGGRNIQYF
clone size: NA
V gene: TRBV6-5
J gene: TRBJ2-4

CDR3 protein: CASSATGQPNSPLHF
clone size: NA
V gene: TRBV2
J gene: TRBJ1-6

CDR3 protein: CSVSKVQETQYF
clone size: NA
V gene: TRBV29-1
J gene: TRBJ2-5